These 6 T cell receptor beta chains were all obtained from the same sample, sequenced in a study of vaccination effects on CD4 cells after COVID-19. The method was immunoSEQ multiplex PCR; TCRdb's version includes in-frame clones alone and lacks a portion of them. The sample consists of about 20,000 clones, 70% to 80% of them appearing once. No antigen is known for these receptors. Before sequencing took place, the ViraFEST assay used viral peptide pools to expand antigen-specific CD4+ T cells. Between days 9 and 10 of culture, CD4+ T cells were separated out. The specimen comprised CD4+ T cells from PBMCs cultured with HCoV-229E spike peptides, sampled before COVID-19 vaccination. All receptors come from a human donor who received a COVID-19 vaccine.

This clone turned up a few times. The chain recombines TRBV6-6 with TRBJ2-1; 12 positions match TRBD1. The germline V gene has CDR1 MNHNY and CDR2 SVGAGI (reference sequence). The V segment lost 6 bases and the J segment 12 bases; nucleotides outside the gene matches: 9. The CDR3 consists of 14 residues. CDR3 amino acids: CASSTGTGGTWQFF. CDR3 sequence (DNA): TGTGCCAGCAGCACCGGGACAGGGGGCACTTGGCAGTTCTTC.

CDR3 coding DNA: TGTGCCAGCAGCCCCAGGACGGACGGTGAAGCTTTCTTT. It encodes CASSPRTDGEAFF. This chain uses TRBV14 with TRBJ1-1; D remains ambiguous. Germline V gene sequence: CDR1 SGHDN, CDR2 FVKESK. The germline V and J ends were trimmed by 4 bases and 7 bases, with 13 bases remaining between them. The CDR3 runs to 13 residues. The variable domain in full, with the rest retrieved from reference TRBV14 and TRBJ1-1, is EAGVTQFPSHSVIEKGQTVTLRCDPISGHDNLYWYRRVMGKEIKFLLHFVKESKQDESGMPNNRFLAERTGGTYSTLKVQPAELEDSGVYFCASSPRTDGEAFFGQGTRLTVV.

This clone has only one observation. The rearrangement uses TRBV19 and TRBJ2-7, with TRBD1 identical over 10 bases. The CDR3 loop spans 14 amino acids. Looked up from germline, CDR1 is LNHDA and CDR2 is SQIVND (reference sequence). Losses at the gene ends were 7 bases for V and 7 bases for J; bases not matched to a gene: 10. The CDR3: CASTPGTGASEQYF. The CDR3 DNA sequence: TGTGCCAGTACACCAGGGACAGGGGCGTCTGAGCAGTACTTC.

This clone was seen only a few times. The genes are TRBV11-2 and TRBJ2-7; D tentatively fits TRBD1 or TRBD2 (6 bases each). V was pared by 5 bases and J by 9 bases, with 11 bases between. Germline V gene data show CDR1 as SGHAT and CDR2 as FQNNGV. This CDR3 is 11 amino acids long. The CDR3 reads CASSPEGGQYF. CDR3 in DNA: TGTGCCAGCAGCCCAGAGGGGGGGCAGTACTTC.

This clone was counted between two and nine times. The chain links TRBV5-5 to TRBJ1-3, with 7 bases matching TRBD1. The germline V gene has CDR1 SGHKS and CDR2 YYEKEE (reference sequence). With V trimmed by 7 bases and J by 3 bases, 7 bases remained unmatched. The CDR3 has 14 residues. The CDR3 sequence: CASLTGENGNTIYF. The CDR3 nucleotides read TGTGCCAGCCTAACAGGGGAGAATGGAAACACCATATATTTT.

This chain joins TRBV18 and TRBJ2-7; TRBD1 matches 7 bases. The trim removed 3 bases at V and 5 bases at J, leaving 7 bases unmatched. The CDR3 loop spans 14 amino acids. Germline CDR1 KGHSH, CDR2 LQKENI. CDR3 coding DNA: TGTGCCAGCTCACCCCGACAGGGATCCCACGAGCAGTACTTC. Translating it yields CASSPRQGSHEQYF. The full variable domain, rest sourced from reference TRBV18 and TRBJ2-7, is NAGVMQNPRHLVRRRGQEARLRCSPMKGHSHVYWYRQLPEEGLKFMVYLQKENIIDESGMPKERFSAEFPKEGPSILRIQQVVRGDSAAYFCASSPRQGSHEQYFGPGTRLTVT.